The text below deals with one TCR beta chain. This sample stems from a study of blood T cell repertoires in COVID-19. For the study at large: Specimens from acute and convalescent COVID-19 originated in the United States, Italy and Spain. T cells, B-cell-depleted T cells, or PBMCs provided the cDNA or gDNA that served as material.

The table came from immunoSEQ multiplex PCR; TCRdb's copy has only in-frame clones and leaves some out. The data hold approximately 220,000 clones, with 70% to 90% observed a single time. This CDR3 has 14 residues. V was cut by 4 bases and J by 10 bases, with 20 bases left in between. Germline values: CDR1 SGHTS, CDR2 YDEGEE. The chain employs TRBV5-8 and TRBJ1-1; unclear D gene. The TCR comes from a woman in her fifties or sixties with acute or convalescent COVID-19. Material for sequencing was peripheral blood. In DNA form, the CDR3 reads TGTGCCAGCAGCCACCCCCGGGAAACCAAGGGAGCTTTCTTT. Its translation is CASSHPRETKGAFF. The full variable domain, with the rest looked up from reference TRBV5-8 and TRBJ1-1, is EAGVTQSPTHLIKTRGQQATLRCSPISGHTSVYWYQQALGLGLQFLLWYDEGEERNRGNFPPRFSGRQFPNYSSELNVNALELEDSALYLCASSHPRETKGAFFGQGTRLTVV.